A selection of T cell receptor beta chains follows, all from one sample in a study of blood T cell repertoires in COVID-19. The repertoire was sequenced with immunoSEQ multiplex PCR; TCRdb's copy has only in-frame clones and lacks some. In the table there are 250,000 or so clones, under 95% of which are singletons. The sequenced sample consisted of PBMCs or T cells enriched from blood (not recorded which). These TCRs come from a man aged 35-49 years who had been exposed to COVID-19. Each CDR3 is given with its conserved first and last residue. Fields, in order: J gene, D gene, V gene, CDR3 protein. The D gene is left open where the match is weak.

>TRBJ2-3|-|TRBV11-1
CASSLAFGGFKYF
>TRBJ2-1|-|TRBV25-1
CASSKGGRAVYNEQFF
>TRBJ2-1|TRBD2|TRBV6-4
CASSVGAGGYNEQFF
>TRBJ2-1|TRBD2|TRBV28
CASRTGLASSYNEQFF
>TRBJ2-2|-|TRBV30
CAWSVLYNTGELFF
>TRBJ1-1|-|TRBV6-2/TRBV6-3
CASSLVGEAFF
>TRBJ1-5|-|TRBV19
CASSARVVGQPQHF
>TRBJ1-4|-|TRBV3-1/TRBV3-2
CASSDSATNEKLFF
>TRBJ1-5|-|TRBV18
CASSRQDSNQPQHF
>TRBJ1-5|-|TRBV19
CASTNSGGGTYSNQPQHF
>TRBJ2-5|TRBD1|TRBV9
CASSATRVLAGGEETQYF
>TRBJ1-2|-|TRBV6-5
CASSRQSNSNYGYTF
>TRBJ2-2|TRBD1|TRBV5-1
CASRTGGTGELFF
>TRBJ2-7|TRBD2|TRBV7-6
CASSLVLIHTGGFHEQYF
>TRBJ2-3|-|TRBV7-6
CASSPRPGGITDTQYF
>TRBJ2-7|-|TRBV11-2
CASSLKFRRLPSYEQYF
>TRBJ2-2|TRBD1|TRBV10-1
CASSESIIRGQTGELFF
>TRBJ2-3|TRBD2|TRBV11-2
CASSFGREGLNTQYF
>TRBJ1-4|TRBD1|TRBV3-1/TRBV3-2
CASSPWDRVGEKLFF
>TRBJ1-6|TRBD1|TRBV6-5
CASSTGQLYNSPLHF
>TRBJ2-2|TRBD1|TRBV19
CASSSGTGGNTGELFF
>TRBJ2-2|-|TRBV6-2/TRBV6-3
CASSFDYTNANTGELFF
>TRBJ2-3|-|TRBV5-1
CASSPTGSSTDTQYF
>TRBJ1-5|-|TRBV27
CASSPITGLSNQPQHF
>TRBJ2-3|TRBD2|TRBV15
CATSRGGAGVDTQYF
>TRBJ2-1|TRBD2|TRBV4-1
CASNTWASGYNEQFF
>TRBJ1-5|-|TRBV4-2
CASSQDQGLRSNQPQHF
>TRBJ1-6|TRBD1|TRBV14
CASSWTGGNSPLHF
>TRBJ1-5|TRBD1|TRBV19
CASSKGTGNNQPQHF
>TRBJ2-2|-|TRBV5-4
CASSRDSSGELFF
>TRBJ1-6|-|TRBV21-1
CASSRRGGQNSPLHF
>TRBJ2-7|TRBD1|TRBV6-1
CASSEGQMRGDEQYF
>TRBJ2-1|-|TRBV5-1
CASSLSLYNEQFF
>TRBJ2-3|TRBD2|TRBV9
CASSASGTSGSDTQYF
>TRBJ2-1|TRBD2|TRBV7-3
CASSPARWEGTYNEQFF
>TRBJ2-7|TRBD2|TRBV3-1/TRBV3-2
CASSRRGLGAYEQYF
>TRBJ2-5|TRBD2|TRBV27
CASSPLSGREETQYF
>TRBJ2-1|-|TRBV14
CASSAGRGAQSYNEQFF
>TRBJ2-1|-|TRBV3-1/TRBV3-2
CASSHVQDNEQFF
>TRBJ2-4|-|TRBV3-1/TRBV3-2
CASSHEWGLAKNIQYF
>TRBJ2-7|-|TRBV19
CASRRTADSYEQYF
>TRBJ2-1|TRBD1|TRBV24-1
CATSDLTGTGRDEQFF
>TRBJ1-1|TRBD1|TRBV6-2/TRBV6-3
CASNPQGVISEAFF
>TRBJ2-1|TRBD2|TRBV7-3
CASSQREGTSGYNEQFF
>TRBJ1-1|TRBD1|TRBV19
CASSIDRGGAKAEAFF
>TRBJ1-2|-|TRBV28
CASSYLDGGANYGYTF
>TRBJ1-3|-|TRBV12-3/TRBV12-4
CASSQQGNTIYF
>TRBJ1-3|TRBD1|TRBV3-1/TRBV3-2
CASSQEGRGTGNTIYF
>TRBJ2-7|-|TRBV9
CASSVAAGTYEQYF
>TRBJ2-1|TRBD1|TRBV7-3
CASSSQGALFF
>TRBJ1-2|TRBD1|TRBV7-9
CASSNAYLARGQNGYTF
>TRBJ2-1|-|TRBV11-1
CASSPGVGGQAFF
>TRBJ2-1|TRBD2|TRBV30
CAWMTAGVYNEQFF
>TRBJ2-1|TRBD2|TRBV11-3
CASSLASGQDNEQFF
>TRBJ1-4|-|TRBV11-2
CASSSPAGFNEKLFF
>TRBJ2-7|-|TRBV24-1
CATSETGVSYEQYF
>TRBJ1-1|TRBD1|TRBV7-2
CASSLGTGTVNTEAFF
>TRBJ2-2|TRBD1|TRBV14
CASSHLPGQGGNTGELFF
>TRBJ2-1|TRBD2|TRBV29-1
CSGARGRATYNEQFF